The clone carrying this T cell receptor (beta chain) has a count of ten or more. What it recognizes is unknown. This sample is part of a study of early T cells in non-severe SARS-CoV-2 infection. In the study overall: Sequencing was performed on bulk RNA from unsorted whole blood, leaving chains unpaired. The study, taken as a whole, reports: Using VDJdb, the matching emphasized anti-spike CD8 responses while missing private and CD4 specificities.

Each single cDNA molecule received a unique molecular identifier. TCRdb called the 5' RACE reads again in MiXCR, with one record for every CDR3 protein. This table holds 70,000 or so distinct CDR3 sequences, approximately 12% found once. The CDR3 loop spans 13 amino acids. V lost 3 bases to trimming and J lost 5 bases; unmatched junction nucleotides: 4. Germline V gene lookup returns CDR1 LNHNV and CDR2 YYDKDF (reference sequence). The receptor comes from an adult who was a healthcare worker with PCR-confirmed SARS-CoV-2 infection or an uninfected control (not recorded which). Sequences were obtained from whole blood. The chain is built from TRBV15 and TRBJ2-7, with TRBD1 identical over 7 bases. The CDR3 sequence: CATSRDQGDEQYF. CDR3 DNA sequence: TGTGCCACCAGCAGGGATCAGGGGGACGAGCAGTACTTC.